This T cell receptor (beta chain) stems from a study of blood T cell repertoires in COVID-19. Study summary: Whether acute or convalescent, the COVID-19 samples came from the United States, Italy and Spain. Sources were T cells, B-cell-depleted T cells, or PBMCs; the material itself was cDNA or gDNA.

Methods used by the authors: The authors estimated nucleated cell counts from reference gene primer amplification. Assay used: immunoSEQ multiplex PCR; TCRdb lists only in-frame clones, some missing. That table furnishes V, J and clone size, whereas the DNA furnished D and trimming. The top ten hold roughly 15% of the sample, which has 95,000 or so clones, around 87% seen once. Trimming cost V 4 bases and J 4 bases, with 16 bases left between them. Germline CDR1 is MNHEY and CDR2 is SVGAGI. CDR3 size: 15 residues. The source of this sequence is a human donor in a cohort sampled during active COVID-19. The sample consisted of peripheral blood. The V gene is TRBV6-5, the J gene TRBJ1-2, with TRBD1 as a possible D gene (5 bases). The CDR3 reads CASSSPGLVPYGYTF. Written as DNA, the CDR3 is TGTGCCAGCAGTTCACCGGGACTTGTACCCTATGGCTACACCTTC.